The sequence of this T cell receptor (beta chain) was determined in a study of blood T cell repertoires in COVID-19. Looked up from germline, CDR1 is LNHNV and CDR2 is YYDKDF (reference sequence). Trimming pared 0 bases from V and 12 bases from J, leaving 12 bases between. The CDR3 runs 14 residues. Produced via immunoSEQ multiplex PCR; TCRdb's table is partial and in-frame only. Of roughly 670,000 clones listed, approximately 90% are singletons. The V gene is TRBV15, the J gene TRBJ1-6; weak D call: TRBD1 (5 bases). The receptor's source is a woman aged 18-29 years with acute or convalescent COVID-19. Sequenced: peripheral blood. CDR3 protein: CATSRDRQRLPLHF. The CDR3 DNA follows: TGTGCCACCAGCAGAGACAGACAGAGATTACCCCTCCACTTT.